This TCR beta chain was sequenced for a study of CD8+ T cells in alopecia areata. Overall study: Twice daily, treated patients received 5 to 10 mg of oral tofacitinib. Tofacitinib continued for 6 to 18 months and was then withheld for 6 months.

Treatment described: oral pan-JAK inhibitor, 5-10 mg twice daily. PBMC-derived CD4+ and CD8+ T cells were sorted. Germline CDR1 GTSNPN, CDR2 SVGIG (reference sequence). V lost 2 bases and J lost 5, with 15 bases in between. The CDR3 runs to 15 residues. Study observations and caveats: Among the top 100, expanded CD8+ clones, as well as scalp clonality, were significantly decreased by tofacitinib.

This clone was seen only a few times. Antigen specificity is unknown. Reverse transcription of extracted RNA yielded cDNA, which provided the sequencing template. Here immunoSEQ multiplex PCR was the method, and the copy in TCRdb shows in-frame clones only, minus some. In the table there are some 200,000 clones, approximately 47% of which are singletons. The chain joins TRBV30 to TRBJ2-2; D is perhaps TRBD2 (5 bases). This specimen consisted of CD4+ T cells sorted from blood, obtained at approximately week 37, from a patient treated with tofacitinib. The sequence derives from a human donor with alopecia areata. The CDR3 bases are TGTGCCTGGAGTATGAGCGGTCGACCTACCGGGGAGCTGTTTTTT. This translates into CAWSMSGRPTGELFF.